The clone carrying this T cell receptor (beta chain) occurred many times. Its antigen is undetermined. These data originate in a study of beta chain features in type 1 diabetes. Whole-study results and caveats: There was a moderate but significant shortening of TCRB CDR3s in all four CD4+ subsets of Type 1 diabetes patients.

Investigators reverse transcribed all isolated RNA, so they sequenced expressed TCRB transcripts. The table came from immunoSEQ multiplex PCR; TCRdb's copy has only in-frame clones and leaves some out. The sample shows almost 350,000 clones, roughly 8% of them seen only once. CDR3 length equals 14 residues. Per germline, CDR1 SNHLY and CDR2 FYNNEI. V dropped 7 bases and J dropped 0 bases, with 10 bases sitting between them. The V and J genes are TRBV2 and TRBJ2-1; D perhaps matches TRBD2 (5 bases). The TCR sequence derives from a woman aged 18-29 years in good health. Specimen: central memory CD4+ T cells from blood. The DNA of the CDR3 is TGTGCCAGCATGGACTCTAGCTCCTACAATGAGCAGTTCTTC. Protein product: CASMDSSSYNEQFF.